The T cell receptor (beta chain) under discussion was sequenced for a study of shared clonotypes between healthy human individuals. Study-wide points: Between a handful of donors, naive CD4 clonotypes were shared at a level of about 5%.

This CDR3 is built from 13 residues. Germline V lookup: CDR1 SGHTA, CDR2 FQGNSA. The V end was cut by 2 bases, the J end by 6 bases, with 10 bases between. Sorted-subset replicate PCR reactions contained 200 to 250 ng DNA, corresponding to approximately 30,000 T cell genomes. Assay: immunoSEQ multiplex PCR; the TCRdb copy retains only in-frame clones and omits some. The table records 2 million to 2.5 million clones, approximately 94% of them present only once. Turning to this clone: Its antigen is not known.

The sample consisted of naive CD4+ T cells sorted from blood. Regarding subset: CD45RA+ positively selected. This TCR was recovered from a young man in good health. The chain is built from TRBV7-2 and TRBJ1-2; D remains ambiguous. This CDR3 is CASSLRALDGYTF. In nucleotides, the CDR3 is TGTGCCAGCAGCTTACGTGCGCTCGATGGCTACACCTTC.